The T cell receptor (beta chain) described here comes from a study of regulatory T cells in long-lasting Graves disease. Arm-PCR with iRepertoire HTBI primers amplified the CDR3 regions for these TCR beta libraries. Via MiXCR, TCRdb re-called the multiplex PCR reads, giving one row per CDR3 protein. Found here are about 500,000 distinct CDR3 sequences, 9.5% to 15% of them singletons; the top ten hold 8.9%. Time point of the sample: newly diagnosed GD, antithyroid drugs for less than 3 months. Generation of the TCR library employed RNA extracted from PBMCs. This sample also belongs to another study, concerning T cells in Graves' hyperthyroidism and ophthalmopathy.

Sequencing used peripheral blood mononuclear cells (PBMCs), obtained at new diagnosis, from a patient treated with antithyroid drugs. The receptor was derived from a woman between 25 and 40 years old with Graves disease.

Here the CDR3 DNA reads TGTGCCAGCTCACCACCTGGACTAGCAGGAGACAATGAGCAGTTCTTC. Protein product: CASSPPGLAGDNEQFF. The chain combines TRBV18 with TRBJ2-1; 8 bases are a match to TRBD2. Germline V lookup: CDR1 KGHSH, CDR2 LQKENI. There are 16 residues in the CDR3. V shed 0 bases, J shed 5 bases, and the junction held 6 bases outside the gene matches. The variable domain in full, with the rest retrieved from reference TRBV18 and TRBJ2-1, is NAGVMQNPRHLVRRRGQEARLRCSPMKGHSHVYWYRQLPEEGLKFMVYLQKENIIDESGMPKERFSAEFPKEGPSILRIQQVVRGDSAAYFCASSPPGLAGDNEQFFGPGTRLTVL.